A single sample is the source of the 20 T cell receptor beta chains below, sequenced in a study of T cell repertoires in aging, cancer and after chemotherapy (dated by TCRdb to the late 2010s). The sequencing machine was an Illumina MiSeq. Using a mixed TRB-A/B primer pool, multiplex touch-down PCR amplified rearranged TRB sequences covering the V, D and J segments. Using fastp trimming at Q25 and MiXCR clonotype assembly, TCRdb reanalyzed the public sequencing data and kept in-frame beta chains. Rows with a matching CDR3 protein are joined into one entry that keeps the most common DNA and genes. For this sample the table gives some 2,400 distinct CDR3 sequences, of which roughly 30% were detected only once. The ten largest clones capture roughly 5.2% of the sample. Instead of sorted cells or RNA, genomic DNA extracted from peripheral blood served as the source for amplifying TCR beta rearrangements.

The specimen sequenced was blood. The source of these receptors is a human donor in good health.

By share, this clonotype counts as medium-sized. The CDR3 nucleotides read TGTGCCACCAAACTTACCGTGGGGACAGGAGACACCGGGGAGCTGTTTTTT. Its protein product is CATKLTVGTGDTGELFF. The rearrangement uses TRBV6-6 and TRBJ2-2; TRBD1 agrees at 8 bases. Unmatched junction bases numbered 16, after V lost 10 bases and J lost 3 bases. The CDR3 is 17 amino acids. The germline V gene has CDR1 MNHNY and CDR2 SVGAGI (reference sequence).

With respect to this clonotype: A read error may be the cause here, since a much bigger clone is one base away. The chain couples TRBV27 to TRBJ1-1; D perhaps matches TRBD1 (5 bases). Trimming pared 4 bases from V and 6 bases from J, leaving 18 bases between. This CDR3 has 15 residues. Germline V gene lookup returns CDR1 MNHEY and CDR2 SMNVEV (reference sequence). CDR3 DNA: TGTGCCAGCAGTTCCGACGGGGGGAGGGGCGCTGAAGCTTTCTTT. Protein sequence: CASSSDGGRGAEAFF.

Judged by abundance, this clonotype is medium-sized. This rearrangement joins TRBV28 to TRBJ1-2, with TRBD1 identical over 7 bases. V lost 5 bases and J lost 4; bases outside the gene matches: 7. Germline V gene lookup returns CDR1 MDHEN and CDR2 SYDVKM. The CDR3 is made up of 14 amino acids. The CDR3 coding sequence is TGTGCCAGCAGTCTAGACAGGGTAGCCTATGGCTACACCTTC. It translates to CASSLDRVAYGYTF.

The chain carries TRBV28 and TRBJ2-2; 12 nucleotides agree with TRBD2. Germline assignment: CDR1 MDHEN and CDR2 SYDVKM. The CDR3 is 17 residues long. The ends lost 5 bases at V and 7 bases at J; junction bases unmatched: 11. The CDR3 coding sequence is TGTGCCAGCAGTATGGGGGCTAGCGGGGGGGCCGTCGGGGAGCTGTTTTTT. It encodes CASSMGASGGAVGELFF.

Notes on this clonotype: A read error may explain this, as a much larger clone is one base away. The chain recombines TRBV27 with TRBJ2-1; TRBD2 matches 12 bases. Germline assignment: CDR1 MNHEY and CDR2 SMNVEV (reference sequence). CDR3 size: 19 residues. The CDR3 reads CASSLLGLAGGPSYNGQFF. The CDR3 nucleotides read TGTGCCAGCAGTTTATTGGGGCTAGCGGGGGGGCCCTCCTACAATGGGCAGTTCTTC.

By frequency in the sample, this clonotype is medium-sized. The chain recombines TRBV29-1 with TRBJ1-1, with D tentatively TRBD1 (6 bases). Per germline, CDR1 SQVTM and CDR2 ANQGSEA. This CDR3 spans 12 amino acids. Trimming took off 8 bases at V and 6 bases at J, with 16 bases between the two ends. This CDR3 reads CSSGAGVSEAFF. CDR3 coding DNA: TGCAGCTCGGGGGCGGGGGTGTCTGAAGCTTTCTTT.

This clonotype is medium-sized by share. The genes are TRBV10-3 and TRBJ2-2, with TRBD2 matching 12 bases. The CDR3 length is 17 residues. CDR1 and CDR2 from the germline V gene are ENHRY and SYGVKD. With V trimmed by 0 bases and J by 7 bases, 6 bases remained unmatched. CDR3 sequence: CAISESLAGGPGGELFF. As DNA, the CDR3 is TGTGCCATCAGTGAGTCGCTAGCGGGGGGGCCCGGCGGGGAGCTGTTTTTT.

The chain employs TRBV5-6 and TRBJ1-1, with TRBD1 matching over 10 bases. The V and J ends lost 4 bases and 3 bases, in that order; junction bases with no gene match: 6. The germline gives CDR1 SGHDT, CDR2 YYEEEE. The CDR3 contains 15 residues. This chain's CDR3 is CASSDSGTGDTEAFF. As DNA, the CDR3 is TGTGCCAGCAGCGATTCCGGGACAGGGGACACTGAAGCTTTCTTT.

By proportion, this clonotype is large. The rearrangement joins TRBV6-5 to TRBJ1-5, with 7 nucleotides matching TRBD1. V dropped 0 bases and J dropped 4; count of bases not matched to a gene: 6. CDR1 MNHEY and CDR2 SVGAGI come from the germline V gene. The CDR3 has 16 residues. The CDR3 region is CASSYSWRTGNQPQHF. The CDR3 DNA sequence: TGTGCCAGCAGTTACTCATGGCGGACAGGAAATCAGCCCCAGCATTTT.

This clonotype is labeled medium-sized. This rearrangement joins TRBV5-1 to TRBJ1-5; D is possibly TRBD1 (6 bases). Trimming shortened V by 4 bases and J by 4 bases, and 12 bases separated the two germline ends. The germline gives CDR1 SGHRS, CDR2 YFSETQ. The CDR3 is 14 residues long. The CDR3, as DNA: TGCGCCAGCAGCATTGGGACACAGAATCAGCCCCAGCATTTT. Amino acid sequence: CASSIGTQNQPQHF.

This clonotype showed up just a few times. This chain links TRBV7-9 with TRBJ2-5, with 10 nucleotides matching TRBD2. This CDR3 is built from 15 residues. CDR1 and CDR2 (germline): SEHNR, FQNEAQ (reference sequence). J was trimmed by 3 bases and V by 1 base; bases with no gene match: 2. The CDR3 nucleotides read TGTGCCAGCAGCTTAGTACTAGCGGGGAAAGAGACCCAGTACTTC. Its protein is CASSLVLAGKETQYF.

This clonotype is classed as medium-sized. The J gene is TRBJ1-2, the V gene TRBV6-2 or TRBV6-3; perhaps TRBD1 as D (6 bases). Germline CDR1 is MNHEY and CDR2 is SVGEGT. Trimming took off 10 bases at V and 0 bases at J, with 21 bases between the two ends. There are 16 residues in the CDR3. The CDR3 nucleotides are TGTGCCATCACAAACCCAGGGGCAGGATCTAACTATGGCTACACCTTC. It translates to CAITNPGAGSNYGYTF.

This clonotype is medium-sized (0.01 to 0.1%) within its sample. This sequence joins TRBV20-1 and TRBJ2-3; 9 bases fit TRBD2. The germline gives CDR1 DFQATT, CDR2 SNEGSKA (reference sequence). The length of the CDR3 is 13 residues. The DNA for the CDR3 is TGCAGGGGAGCGGGGGGCGCGACAGATACGCAGTATTTT. This codes for CRGAGGATDTQYF.

With respect to this clonotype: A much larger clone sits a single nucleotide away, making a read error possible. This chain connects TRBV6-6 to TRBJ1-1; D unresolved. This CDR3 spans 13 amino acids. CDR1 is MNHNY, CDR2 SVGAGI, per germline (reference sequence). Trimming left V 5 bases short and J 2 bases short, with 9 bases between. The CDR3, as DNA: TGTGCCAGCAGTGTACAGCTAAACACTGAAGCTTTCTTT. Encoded protein: CASSVQLNTEAFF.

Judged by abundance, this clonotype is medium-sized. The rearrangement links TRBV20-1 to TRBJ2-2, with no clear D. In germline, CDR1 is DFQATT, CDR2 SNEGSKA (reference sequence). V gave up 4 bases and J gave up 1 base, with 7 bases separating them. There are 13 residues in the CDR3. The CDR3 region has the DNA TGCAGTGCTACGAGTTTGAACACCGGGGAGCTGTTTTTT. Its protein is CSATSLNTGELFF.

This rearrangement joins TRBV28 to TRBJ1-6; D call uncertain. CDR3 length: 14 amino acids. V was pared by 6 bases and J by 6 bases, with 12 bases between. CDR1 is MDHEN and CDR2 is SYDVKM in the germline V gene. Here the CDR3 reads CASRSRTVNSPLHF. As DNA, the CDR3 is TGTGCCAGCAGGTCCCGGACCGTTAATTCACCCCTCCACTTT.

By its share, this clonotype is medium-sized. The gene calls are TRBV28 and TRBJ2-5; 14 nucleotides agree with TRBD2. The CDR3 consists of 19 residues. Germline trimming cut 4 bases from V and 4 bases from J; bases unmatched to any gene: 14. Germline assignment: CDR1 MDHEN and CDR2 SYDVKM. The CDR3 sequence: CASSSATSGGEVFAETQYF. The CDR3, as DNA: TGTGCCAGCAGTTCGGCGACTAGCGGGGGGGAAGTATTTGCAGAGACCCAGTACTTC.

Worth noting for this clonotype: An end of the junction differs from the germline gene, which may be a read error. For the CDR3, the DNA is TGTGCCAGCAGCCTAGCGGAACAGGGTAACAATTCACCCCTCCACTTT. Translated: CASSLAEQGNNSPLHF. The V and J genes are TRBV7-2 and TRBJ1-6; tentatively, D is TRBD1 (6 bases). In germline, CDR1 is SGHTA, CDR2 FQGNSA. CDR3 length equals 16 residues.

This clonotype is medium-sized (0.01 to 0.1%) in the sample. The J gene is TRBJ2-2, the V gene TRBV11-2; D uncertain. Germline CDR1 and CDR2: SGHAT and FQNNGV. The length of the CDR3 is 14 residues. Trimming removed 1 base at V and 1 base at J, with 4 bases between. The CDR3 coding sequence is TGTGCCAGCAGCTTAGTGAAGAACACCGGGGAGCTGTTTTTT. Protein product: CASSLVKNTGELFF.

This clonotype qualifies as medium-sized (0.01 to 0.1%). The V and J genes are TRBV7-2 and TRBJ2-1; D possibly corresponds to TRBD2 (6 bases). Trimming cost V 3 bases and J 9 bases, with 15 bases left between them. The V gene's germline CDR1 is SGHTA and CDR2 FQGNSA. This CDR3 has 14 residues. CDR3 DNA: TGTGCCAGCAGCTTCCCCCCGGAGGGCACTGAGCAGTTCTTC. It encodes CASSFPPEGTEQFF.